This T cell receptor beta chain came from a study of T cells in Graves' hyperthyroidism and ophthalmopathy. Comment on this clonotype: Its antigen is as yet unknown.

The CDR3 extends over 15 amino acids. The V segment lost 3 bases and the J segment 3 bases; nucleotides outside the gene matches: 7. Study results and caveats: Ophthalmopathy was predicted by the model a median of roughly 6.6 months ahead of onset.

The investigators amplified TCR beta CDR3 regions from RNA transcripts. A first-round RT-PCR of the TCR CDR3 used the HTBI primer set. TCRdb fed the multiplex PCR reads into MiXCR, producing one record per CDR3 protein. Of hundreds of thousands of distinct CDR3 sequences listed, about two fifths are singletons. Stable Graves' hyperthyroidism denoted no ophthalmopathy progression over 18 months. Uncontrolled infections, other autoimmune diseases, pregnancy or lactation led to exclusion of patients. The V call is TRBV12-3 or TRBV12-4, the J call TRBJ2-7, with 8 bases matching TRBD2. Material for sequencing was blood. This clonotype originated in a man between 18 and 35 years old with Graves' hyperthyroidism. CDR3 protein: CASSFEGSGNYEQYF. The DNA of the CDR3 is TGTGCCAGCAGTTTCGAGGGTAGCGGGAACTACGAGCAGTACTTC.